A single sample gave rise to the 4 T cell receptor beta chains below, sequenced in a study of cytomegalovirus exposure and HLA in healthy donors (dated by TCRdb to 2015 to 2018). Library creation used the immunoSEQ multiplex PCR assay. For the multiplex PCR, a mixture combining 60 forward primers for TCR Vbeta segments and 13 reverse primers for TCR Jbeta segments was used. What TCRdb holds here is the immuneACCESS table cut down to in-frame rearrangements. Part of the clones is not present; checked against another copy, under half of the missing clones reflect an unresolved V gene, and the others are unexplained. The sample table contains about 120,000 clones; only one count was recorded for about 79% of them. The biggest ten clones account for around 4.5% of the sample. The sequencing input was PBMCs. These receptors originate from a man aged 30-40 years in good health and CMV-seropositive.

The gene calls are TRBV5-6 and TRBJ1-4; D gene uncertain. The CDR3 contains 15 residues. The germline V gene encodes CDR1 SGHDT and CDR2 YYEEEE. V lost 3 bases, J lost 8 bases, and 17 bases lay in between. DNA of the CDR3: TGTGCCAGCAGCTACCCCGGCGGCGCAGAAGAAAAACTGTTTTTT. It translates to CASSYPGGAEEKLFF.

The V gene is TRBV4-3, the J gene TRBJ2-5; no definite D call. There are 15 residues in the CDR3. The V gene lost 1 base and the J gene lost 2 bases, with 11 bases spanning the gap. Germline CDR1 LGHNA, CDR2 YSLEER. DNA for the CDR3: TGCGCCAGCAGCCAAGTGAACACAGAGCAAGAGACCCAGTACTTC. It translates to CASSQVNTEQETQYF.

This rearrangement joins TRBV29-1 to TRBJ2-7, with 8 positions matching TRBD1. V lost 7 bases and J lost 5; bases outside the gene matches: 7. Germline lookup yields CDR1 SQVTM and CDR2 ANQGSEA. The CDR3 has 12 residues. CDR3: CSAGQGRNEQYF. In DNA, the CDR3 is TGCAGCGCCGGACAGGGAAGGAACGAGCAGTACTTC.

The V gene is TRBV5-1, the J gene TRBJ2-1; 8 bases align to TRBD2. V gave up 4 bases and J gave up 8 bases; unmatched junction bases: 11. The CDR3 spans 15 residues. The germline gives CDR1 SGHRS, CDR2 YFSETQ. The CDR3 sequence: CASSGRAGGEDEQFF. Written as DNA, the CDR3 is TGCGCCAGCAGCGGCCGTGCGGGGGGCGAAGATGAGCAGTTCTTC.